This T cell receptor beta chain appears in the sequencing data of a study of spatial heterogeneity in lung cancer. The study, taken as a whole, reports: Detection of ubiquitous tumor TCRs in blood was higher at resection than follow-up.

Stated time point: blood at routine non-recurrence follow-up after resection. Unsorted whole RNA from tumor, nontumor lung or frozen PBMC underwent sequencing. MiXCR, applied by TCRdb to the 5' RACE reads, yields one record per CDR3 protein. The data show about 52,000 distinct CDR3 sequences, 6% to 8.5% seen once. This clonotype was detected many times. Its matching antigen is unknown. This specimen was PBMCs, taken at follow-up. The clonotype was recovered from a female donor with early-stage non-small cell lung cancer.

DNA for the CDR3: TGCAGCGTTCGTTTAGCGGGGGCCACAGATACGCAGTATTTT. It yields the protein CSVRLAGATDTQYF. The chain recombines TRBV29-1 with TRBJ2-3; 9 bases agree with TRBD2. This CDR3 has 14 residues. The V gene's germline CDR1 is SQVTM and CDR2 ANQGSEA. J gave up 2 bases and V 5 bases, and 5 bases lay outside the gene matches.